This T cell receptor beta chain was obtained from a study of T cell changes during pregnancy in multiple sclerosis. V lost 6 bases and J lost 6, with 19 bases in between. The CDR3 contains 15 residues. The germline gives CDR1 MNHNS, CDR2 SASEGT. Repertoires were generated with immunoSEQ multiplex PCR, while TCRdb's copy carries only in-frame clones and drops some. The sample carries approximately 71,000 clones, approximately 94% recorded once. The sequences come from peripheral blood, collected in the third trimester of pregnancy. The source is a female donor with multiple sclerosis, enrolled in a pregnancy study. The chain links TRBV6-1 to TRBJ2-3; TRBD2 might be the D (5 bases). Written as DNA, the CDR3 is TGTGCCAGCAGCAAAGAGGTAGCCCGCGGGGATACGCAGTATTTT. This encodes CASSKEVARGDTQYF.